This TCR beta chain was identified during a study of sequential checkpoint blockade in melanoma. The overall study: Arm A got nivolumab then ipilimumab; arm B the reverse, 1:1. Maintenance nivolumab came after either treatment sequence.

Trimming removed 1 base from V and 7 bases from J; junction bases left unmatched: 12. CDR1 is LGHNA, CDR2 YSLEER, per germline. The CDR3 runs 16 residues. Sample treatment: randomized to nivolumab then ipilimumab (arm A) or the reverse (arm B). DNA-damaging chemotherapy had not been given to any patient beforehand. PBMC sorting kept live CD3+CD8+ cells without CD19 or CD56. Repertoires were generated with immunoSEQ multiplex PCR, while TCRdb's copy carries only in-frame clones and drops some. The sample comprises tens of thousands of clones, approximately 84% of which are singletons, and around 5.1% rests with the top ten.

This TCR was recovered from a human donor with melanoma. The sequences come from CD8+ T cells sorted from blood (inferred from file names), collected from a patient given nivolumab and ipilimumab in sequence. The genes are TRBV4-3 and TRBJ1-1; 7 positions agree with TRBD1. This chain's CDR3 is CASSQAQQGSGFEAFF. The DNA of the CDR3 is TGCGCCAGCAGCCAAGCCCAACAGGGGAGCGGGTTTGAAGCTTTCTTT.